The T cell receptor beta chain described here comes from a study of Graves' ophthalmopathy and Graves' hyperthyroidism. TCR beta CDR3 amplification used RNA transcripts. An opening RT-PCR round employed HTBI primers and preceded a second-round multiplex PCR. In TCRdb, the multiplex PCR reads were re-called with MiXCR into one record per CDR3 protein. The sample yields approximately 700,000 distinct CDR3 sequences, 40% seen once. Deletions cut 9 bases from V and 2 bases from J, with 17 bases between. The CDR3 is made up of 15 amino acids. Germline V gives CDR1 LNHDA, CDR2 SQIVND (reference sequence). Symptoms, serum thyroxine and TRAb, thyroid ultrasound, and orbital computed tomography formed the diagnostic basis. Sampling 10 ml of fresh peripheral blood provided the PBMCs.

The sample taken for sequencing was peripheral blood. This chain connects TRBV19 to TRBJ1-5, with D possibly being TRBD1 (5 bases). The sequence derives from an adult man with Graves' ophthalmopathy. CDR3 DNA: TGTGCCAGCCCCCGGGGGAAGAGTGGCAATCAGCCCCAGCATTTT. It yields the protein CASPRGKSGNQPQHF.